This paragraph covers one T cell receptor beta chain sequence. Its antigen is not yet known. No per-base quality is available; no much larger clone lies one base away. The data were taken from a study of glioma-infiltrating T cells after dendritic cell vaccination (dated by TCRdb to 2015 to 2016). Concerning the study at large: The cohort included around 15 glioblastoma patients drawn from Phase I and II dendritic cell vaccination trials, of whom 9 were newly diagnosed and 6 had recurrent disease. Patients received autologous tumor lysate-pulsed dendritic cell vaccination between the early 2000s and the early 2010s. Three intradermal dendritic cell vaccine injections were administered to patients at biweekly intervals in the arm below the axilla. Tumor-infiltrating lymphocyte content was quantified and tumor and blood repertoires were compared in dendritic cell-vaccinated glioblastoma patients by deep sequencing of TCR beta CDR3 regions. The vaccine consisted of monocyte-derived dendritic cells cultured less than 9 days with IL-4 and GM-CSF, then pulsed overnight with autologous tumor lysate. Survival after dendritic cell vaccination was correlated with TCR sequencing metrics, including TIL content and tumor-blood repertoire overlap.

Reading the label with the study, this specimen's time point is: after dendritic cell vaccination, including at tumor progression/relapse. Selection of patients required sufficient residual fresh-frozen tumor tissue and over two years of available survival data. An isocitrate dehydrogenase mutation was not carried by any of the glioblastoma patients, although molecular status was otherwise variable. PBMC were collected before vaccination, two weeks after the third vaccination, and at tumor progression when it occurred. The Qiagen DNeasy Blood extraction Kit was used for extraction of genomic DNA. V loses 2 bases, J loses 1 base, and the germline ends lie 11 bases apart. CDR1 SEHNR and CDR2 FQNEAQ are derived from the germline V gene (reference sequence). The CDR3 numbers 15 residues from cysteine through phenylalanine. Only the CDR3 DNA is retained, 45 bases long and in frame from the first base.

Broad study findings and their caveats: The three-group TCR overlap response model was described as speculative and requiring prospective validation. After dendritic cell vaccination, a higher estimated pretreatment TIL content predicted longer time to progression and longer overall survival. The cohort was small and heterogeneous, only a few patients had full blood and tumor sets, and even fewer had initial-recurrent tumor pairs. No direct relationship between TCR clonality and survival was found, suggesting that a diverse polyclonal response may matter.

TCRB CDR3 regions were amplified from about 1.9 ug genomic DNA, or all available DNA if less, using the immunoSEQ assay. The multiplex PCR relied on 60 forward primers for TCR V beta segments and 13 reverse primers for J beta segments. To estimate the number of reads per starting template, synthetic control templates were added to each sample at limiting dilution. The Illumina HiSeq System generated sequencing reads of 87 bp. Concerning the study's data processing: To remove PCR and sequencing errors, closely related sequences were merged with a nearest neighbor algorithm. TCR overlap was measured as the percentage of unique tumor TCR beta sequences that were also present in the peripheral blood of the same patient. TCRdb retrieved this table from immuneACCESS and kept in-frame rearrangements only. Not all clones are present; in checked studies, unresolved V genes account for under half, and no reason is known for the remainder. From that table come the V and J calls and clone size; the DNA was used to work out D and trimming. The sample table contains fewer than 65,000 clones; only one count was recorded for about 89% of them. Jointly, the top ten make up around 5% of the sample.

The chain is encoded by TRBV7-9 joined to TRBJ1-1; the D gene is possibly TRBD1, with 6 bases matching. Specimen: blood, collected after dendritic cell vaccination. This receptor was taken from a human donor with glioblastoma. The nucleotide sequence reads as follows: TGTGCCAGCAGCTTATTGTCCAGGGGGAACACTGAAGCTTTCTTT. Its protein is CASSLLSRGNTEAFF.